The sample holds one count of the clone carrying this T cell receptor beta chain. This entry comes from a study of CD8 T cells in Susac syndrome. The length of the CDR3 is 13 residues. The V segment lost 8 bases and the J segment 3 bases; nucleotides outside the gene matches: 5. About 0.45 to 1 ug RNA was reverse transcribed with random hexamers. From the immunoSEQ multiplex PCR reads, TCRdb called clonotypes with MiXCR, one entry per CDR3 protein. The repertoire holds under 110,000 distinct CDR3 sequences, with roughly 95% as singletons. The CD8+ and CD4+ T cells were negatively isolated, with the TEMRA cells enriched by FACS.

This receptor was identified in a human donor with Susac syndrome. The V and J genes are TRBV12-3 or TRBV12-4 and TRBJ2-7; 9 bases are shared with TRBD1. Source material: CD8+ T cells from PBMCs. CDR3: CASADRGFYEQYF. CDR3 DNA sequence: TGTGCCAGCGCGGACAGGGGCTTCTACGAGCAGTACTTC.